This section outlines one TCR beta chain sequence together with its context. The specificity of this receptor is unknown. No quality values exist for individual bases; no much larger clone is one base distant. As encoded in the germline V gene (reference sequence), CDR1 is LNHDA while CDR2 is SQIVND. Clipping removes 9 bases from V and 5 bases from J, with 9 as the unmatched junction base count. The cysteine opens and the phenylalanine closes a CDR3 of 13 amino acids. The retained sequence is limited to the CDR3, 39 bases, with the frame set at the first base. Sorted unstimulated T cells, along with proliferating T cells recovered from mixed lymphocyte reactions, underwent TCRbeta CDR3 sequencing. Fresh whole blood from approximately ten HLA-typed healthy donors was used to isolate PBMCs. To map where alloreactive clones came from, CD4+ non-regulatory T cells in the unstimulated state were FACS-sorted.

The source of the sample is a study of siplizumab effects on memory and regulatory T cells (dated by TCRdb to the late 2010s). Study-level background: The study examined how the anti-CD2 antibody siplizumab affects alloreactive T-cell subsets in allogeneic mixed lymphocyte reactions built from human PBMCs. Results the study describes overall, beyond this receptor: The cumulative frequency of alloreactive sequences that could be traced back to unstimulated CD4+ memory T cells was significantly reduced by siplizumab. For roughly 75-97% of proliferating CD4+ or CD8+ clones, no naive or memory phenotype could be assigned. Because sequences below about 10^-5 frequency were poorly captured, only a minor fraction of alloreactive clones could be mapped to unstimulated subsets. In reactions with siplizumab, an average of about 69% of mappable alloreactive CD4+ clones were Treg-derived, compared with around 30% in control reactions. Compared with memory T cells, unstimulated naive T cells appeared more diverse, and naive cells seemed to make a substantial contribution to the alloresponse. The suppressive function of proliferating Tregs from siplizumab cultures was not functionally confirmed.

Library method: the immunoSEQ multiplex PCR assay. About 10^5 TCR templates per sample were assayed by the deep sequencing platform. Genomic DNA extracted from sorted T cells was used for TCRbeta CDR3 sequencing. In the authors' own workflow: Clonal analysis of TCRbeta CDR3 data was done in the R programming language. Unstimulated samples were compared with post-reaction CFSE-low samples to define alloreactive CD4+ and CD8+ clones. Regulatory or non-regulatory origin of alloreactive CD4+ clones was assigned by matching sequences to the sorted unstimulated Treg and non-Treg repertoires. TCRdb obtained this table from immuneACCESS and retained in-frame rearrangements with V and J assigned. These tables miss some clones; where compared with another copy, unresolved V genes account for less than half of the shortfall, and the remainder is unexplained. V, J and clone size were drawn from that table, and D and trimming were deduced from the DNA. This sample lists 85,000 to 95,000 clones; about 94% were detected once. Around 0.33% of the sample lies in the top ten.

The chain is made from TRBV19 and TRBJ2-7, with 8 bases matching TRBD1. The sequenced sample was non-Treg CD4+ T cells sorted from blood. Taken with the paper, the label for cell subset or site translates to: FACS-sorted unstimulated CD4+ non-regulatory T cells. This sequence originates from a human donor in good health. Here the CDR3 is given as CASLGQGTNEQYF. The DNA reads TGTGCCAGCCTTGGACAGGGAACCAACGAGCAGTACTTC. Reference TRBV19 and TRBJ2-7 proteins supply the regions before and after the CDR3; the full variable domain is: DGGITQSPKYLFRKEGQNVTLSCEQNLNHDAMYWYRQDPGQGLRLIYYSQIVNDFQKGDIAEGYSVSREKKESFPLTVTSAQKNPTAFYLCASLGQGTNEQYFGPGTRLTVT.